The present TCR beta chain was sequenced within a study of cytomegalovirus exposure and HLA in healthy donors. Study observations and caveats: Sequencing artifact likely explains a cluster of highly shared sequence variants. Prior analysis indicated that the majority of TCR beta V segments exhibited productivity approximately 87% or approximately 30% of the time.

The CDR3 runs to 15 residues. CDR1 is SGHTS and CDR2 is YDEGEE in the germline V gene. V lost 2 bases and J 4 bases, leaving 16 bases between the germline ends. The PCR used 60 Vbeta and 13 Jbeta primers. Here immunoSEQ multiplex PCR was the method, and the copy in TCRdb shows in-frame clones only, minus some. The sample has 140,000 to 150,000 clones; about three quarters are singletons. Among the donors, all were healthy bone marrow donors. With respect to this clone: Its antigen is unknown.

The chain uses TRBV5-8 and TRBJ2-7; perhaps TRBD2 as D (5 bases). The receptor was derived from a male donor in good health and CMV-seronegative. Sequencing was performed on PBMCs. The CDR3 protein is CASSFGKMRGYEQYF. The CDR3 bases are TGTGCCAGCAGCTTTGGGAAAATGCGAGGGTACGAGCAGTACTTC.